This T cell receptor beta chain appears in the sequencing data of a study of cytomegalovirus exposure and HLA in healthy donors. The donors (healthy individuals) were bone marrow donors. This clone was counted a single time. Its antigen is still unknown. General study results and limits: Other equally common chains were less clonally expanded than HLA-associated TCR beta chains, a later analysis showed.

Researchers ran the PCR with 60 Vbeta and 13 Jbeta primers. The method was immunoSEQ multiplex PCR; TCRdb's version includes in-frame clones alone and lacks a portion of them. The sample lists about 64,000 clones; approximately 58% were seen once. The trim removed 2 bases at V and 12 bases at J, leaving 15 bases unmatched. This CDR3 region has 16 residues. Germline V gene lookup returns CDR1 LNHNV and CDR2 YYDKDF (reference sequence). Source material: PBMCs. The chain has TRBV15 and TRBJ2-1; 8 bases agree with TRBD2. This receptor was identified in a woman aged 50 to 60 in good health and CMV-seronegative. The chain's CDR3 is CATSRPFMAGGSVQFF. The CDR3 DNA sequence: TGTGCCACCAGCAGACCCTTCATGGCGGGAGGTTCTGTGCAGTTCTTC.